This TCR beta chain was obtained from a study of response to subunit inactivated influenza vaccine. Findings of the study overall: It was suggested by the authors that few new T cells are recruited by each seasonal influenza vaccination.

V lost 5 bases to trimming and J lost 1 base; unmatched junction nucleotides: 9. The CDR3 is 16 residues long. This clonotype has ten or more counts. The antigen remains unidentified. MiXCR, applied by TCRdb to the RT-PCR reads, yields one record per CDR3 protein. Counted here are 400,000 to 550,000 distinct CDR3 sequences, about 25% occurring once; the ten biggest clones make up about 1.9%. The source was CD4+ T cells sorted from PBMCs, collected about 5 days after vaccination. This clonotype was sampled from a man between 45 and 60 years old who received an inactivated influenza vaccine. The V and J genes are TRBV12-3 or TRBV12-4 and TRBJ2-3, with 7 bases that match TRBD2. This CDR3 is CASSGQRLAGTDTQYF. DNA of the CDR3: TGTGCCAGCAGTGGGCAGCGACTAGCCGGCACAGATACGCAGTATTTT.